Detailed here is one TCR beta chain. Its antigen is not identified. This entry is derived from a study of CD8 T cells in ankylosing spondylitis. Germline V lookup: CDR1 SGHRS, CDR2 YFSETQ. Trimming removed 1 base from V and 2 bases from J, with 7 bases in between. The CDR3 covers 15 residues. Quantitative barcoded 5'-RACE was used to prepare TCR beta libraries. One entry per CDR3 protein results from TCRdb running MiXCR on the 5' RACE reads. Of roughly 470,000 distinct CDR3 sequences listed, roughly 26% are singletons. General observations from the study: Certain motif variants had earlier appeared in reactive arthritis synovial fluid and blood. Ankylosing spondylitis blood appeared to be characterized by a TCR beta motif of eight or nine highly homologous variants.

The sequence derives from a male donor with ankylosing spondylitis. V is TRBV5-1 and J is TRBJ2-6; D gene ambiguous. The sequenced material came from blood, either unsorted or a sorted T cell fraction (not recorded which). The CDR3 sequence is CASSLPGAGANVLTF. The CDR3 bases are TGCGCCAGCAGCTTGCCTGGGGCTGGGGCCAACGTCCTGACTTTC.